A selection of T cell receptor beta chains follows, all from one sample in a study of graft-versus-host responses after intestinal transplantation. The assay was immunoSEQ multiplex PCR, and TCRdb's table has in-frame clones only and misses some. Among about 80,000 clones, roughly nine tenths were seen once, and the ten largest hold approximately 0.34%. No antigens are known for them. The sample was unstimulated CD4+ T cells sorted from spleen or lymph node cells, taken before intestinal transplant. These receptors all stem from a human donor who received an intestinal transplant. CDR3s include the opening cysteine and the closing phenylalanine or tryptophan. A D gene is named only where the DNA matches it firmly. Size is omitted from some rows. Given values are once, few, many or a class for expanded clones.

NA,TRBV27,TRBJ2-1,NA,TGTGCCAGCATGCAGTATACGTATGAGGGTGAGCAGTTCTTC,CASMQYTYEGEQFF
NA,TRBV7-2,TRBJ2-7,NA,TGTGCCAGCAGCTTGGGAGGAACCGTCTACGAGCAGTACTTC,CASSLGGTVYEQYF
NA,TRBV29-1,TRBJ2-1,NA,TGCAGCGTTGTACTTCGGGGAAAAAGGGGGGAGCAGTTCTTC,CSVVLRGKRGEQFF
few,TRBV7-6,TRBJ1-3,TRBD1,TGTGCCAGCAGCTTGGGACAGGGGTCTGGAAACACCATATATTTT,CASSLGQGSGNTIYF
NA,TRBV10-3,TRBJ2-3,TRBD2,TGTGCCATCATGAGCGGGGGGAACACAGATACGCAGTATTTT,CAIMSGGNTDTQYF
NA,TRBV19,TRBJ1-5,TRBD1,TGTGCCAGTAGTCCTGGGCCGGGACAGGGGGGTCAGCCCCAGCATTTT,CASSPGPGQGGQPQHF
NA,TRBV7-9,TRBJ1-1,TRBD1,TGTGCCAGCAGCCCGGGACAGGGGGCTGAAGCTTTCTTT,CASSPGQGAEAFF
NA,TRBV7-7,TRBJ1-1,NA,TGTGCTAGCAGCCCCATTTTGTCTGAAGCTTTCTTT,CASSPILSEAFF
NA,TRBV11-2,TRBJ2-1,NA,TGTGCCAGCAGCTTAGCCCTCCGCAATGAGCAGTTCTTC,CASSLALRNEQFF
NA,TRBV5-4,TRBJ2-2,TRBD1,TGTGCCAGCAGCTTGGGTTCAGGGGGCGGGGAGCTGTTTTTT,CASSLGSGGGELFF
NA,TRBV28,TRBJ2-7,NA,TGTGCCAGCATACCTCAGGGGCTCTTCTATGGCGAGCAGTACTTC,CASIPQGLFYGEQYF
NA,TRBV18,TRBJ1-3,TRBD1,TGTGCCAGCTCACCATGGGACAGGGCTGGAAACACCATATATTTT,CASSPWDRAGNTIYF
NA,TRBV9,TRBJ1-2,NA,TGTGCCAGCAGCGGAGCTCCAAGGAGCAGCTATGGCTACACCTTC,CASSGAPRSSYGYTF
NA,TRBV5-6,TRBJ1-2,NA,TGTGCCAGCAGCTTGAGGCAGGGCCTCGGCTACACCTTC,CASSLRQGLGYTF
NA,TRBV6-5,TRBJ1-2,NA,TGTGCCAGCAGACCCCCAAAACAGTATGGCTACACCTTC,CASRPPKQYGYTF
NA,TRBV27,TRBJ1-5,NA,TGTGCCAGCAGTTTGACGGGGGGTAGTAATCAGCCCCAGCATTTT,CASSLTGGSNQPQHF
NA,TRBV18,TRBJ2-1,TRBD2,TGTGCCAGCTCACCGGGACTAGCGGGGGGTAGGGGCAATGAGCAGTTCTTC,CASSPGLAGGRGNEQFF
NA,TRBV28,TRBJ2-3,TRBD1,TGTGCCAGCCAGACTCGACAGGGTCGGACAGATACGCAGTATTTT,CASQTRQGRTDTQYF
few,TRBV28,TRBJ1-1,TRBD1,TGTGCCAGCAGTTTTCGACAGGGGCTAGCTTTCTTT,CASSFRQGLAFF
NA,TRBV2,TRBJ2-1,TRBD2,TGTGCCAGCGGTAGTGGACTAGGACGCAATGAGCAGTTCTTC,CASGSGLGRNEQFF
NA,TRBV30,TRBJ1-1,TRBD1,TGTGCCTGGAGTGTAAAGACAGGGGGCGTCCTGAACACTGAAGCTTTCTTT,CAWSVKTGGVLNTEAFF
once,TRBV29-1,TRBJ2-7,TRBD2,TGCAGCGTTGAAAAAGCGGGAGGGGGGGAGCAGTACTTC,CSVEKAGGGEQYF
NA,TRBV28,TRBJ1-1,TRBD1,TGTGCCAGCACCCAGGGGGGATGGACTGAAGCTTTCTTT,CASTQGGWTEAFF
once,TRBV6-5,TRBJ2-3,NA,TGTGCCAGCAGGACCAGTGGGGGCTCGGATACGCAGTATTTT,CASRTSGGSDTQYF
once,TRBV2,TRBJ1-5,TRBD1,TGTGCCAGCAATATAGGGGGCATGGGTCAGCCCCAGCATTTT,CASNIGGMGQPQHF
NA,TRBV4-1,TRBJ1-6,NA,TGCGCCAGCAGCCAAGATCCAGGCTTCGCTAATTCACCCCTCCACTTT,CASSQDPGFANSPLHF
NA,TRBV7-8,TRBJ2-1,TRBD2,TGTGCCAGCAGCTTAACGAGACTAGCGGTTATAAATGAGCAGTTCTTC,CASSLTRLAVINEQFF
NA,TRBV5-1,TRBJ2-3,TRBD2,TGCGCCAGCACTCCGGGACTAGCCCTAGATACGCAGTATTTT,CASTPGLALDTQYF
NA,TRBV6-1,TRBJ1-3,TRBD1,TGTGCCAGCAGTGGCCGGGACAGGGCTGGAAACACCATATATTTT,CASSGRDRAGNTIYF
NA,TRBV27,TRBJ1-1,NA,TGTGCCAGCAGTTTATTGGCTGGGGCCACTGAAGCTTTCTTT,CASSLLAGATEAFF
NA,TRBV2,TRBJ2-7,NA,TGTGCCAGCAGTTACGGGACTCCCCCCTACGAGCAGTACTTC,CASSYGTPPYEQYF
NA,TRBV6-1,TRBJ1-1,TRBD1,TGTGCCAGCACCGGACAGGGGGACACTGAAGCTTTCTTT,CASTGQGDTEAFF
NA,TRBV29-1,TRBJ2-7,NA,TGCAGCGTTGAAGAAGTTGGAGGAAGCGAGCAGTACTTC,CSVEEVGGSEQYF
NA,TRBV7-6,TRBJ2-1,TRBD1,TGTGCCAGCAGCCGACAGGGATACTACAATGAGCAGTTCTTC,CASSRQGYYNEQFF
few,TRBV6-1,TRBJ1-3,TRBD1,TGTGCCAGCAGGGTGGACAGGTCTTCTGGAAACACCATATATTTT,CASRVDRSSGNTIYF
NA,TRBV7-3,TRBJ2-3,NA,TGTGCCAGCAGCTTATCGGCAGATACGCAGTATTTT,CASSLSADTQYF
NA,TRBV5-1,TRBJ2-3,NA,TGCGCCAGCAGCTTGGGTCCCTCCACAGATACGCAGTATTTT,CASSLGPSTDTQYF
NA,TRBV6-6,TRBJ2-7,NA,TGTGCCAGCACACCGGCCGGGGGAGGCGAGCAGTACTTC,CASTPAGGGEQYF
NA,TRBV5-1,TRBJ2-7,TRBD2,TGCGCCAGCAGCTCCTTAGCGGGAGGAAACGAGCAGTACTTC,CASSSLAGGNEQYF
NA,TRBV5-1,TRBJ2-1,NA,TGCGCCAGCAGCCCCCGGTCCTACAATGAGCAGTTCTTC,CASSPRSYNEQFF
NA,TRBV10-2,TRBJ2-1,TRBD1,TGCGCCAGCGGGGACAGGGTTCATGAGCAGTTCTTC,CASGDRVHEQFF
NA,TRBV14,TRBJ2-1,NA,TGTGCCAGCAGCAGTCAGGGGGGCACCTACAATGAGCAGTTCTTC,CASSSQGGTYNEQFF
NA,TRBV2,TRBJ2-3,NA,TGTGCCAGCAGTGAACGTAGTCGCCCCATTAGCACAGATACGCAGTATTTT,CASSERSRPISTDTQYF
NA,TRBV6-5,TRBJ2-1,NA,TGTGCCAGCAGTTCCTTCGACATCCCCTCCTACAATGAGCAGTTCTTC,CASSSFDIPSYNEQFF
NA,TRBV7-9,TRBJ2-1,TRBD1,TGTGCCAGCAGTCAGTTGGATTTGACAGGGCGAGACTACAATGAGCAGTTCTTC,CASSQLDLTGRDYNEQFF
once,TRBV28,TRBJ2-7,TRBD1,TGTGCCAGCAGTGCCTACCTCCGGGACAGGGCCTACGAGCAGTACTTC,CASSAYLRDRAYEQYF
NA,TRBV5-1,TRBJ2-1,NA,TGCGCCAGCAGGAGGGGAGGCTATGAGCAGTTCTTC,CASRRGGYEQFF
NA,TRBV28,TRBJ1-1,NA,TGTGCCAGCAGTTATTCTAGCTGGGCGTCCACTGAAGCTTTCTTT,CASSYSSWASTEAFF
once,TRBV7-9,TRBJ1-2,NA,TGTGCCAGCAGCCCAGAAGTGATCTCTGGCTACACCTTC,CASSPEVISGYTF
NA,TRBV6-5,TRBJ2-1,TRBD2,TGTGCCAGCAGTTACTCCCCGGGAGGGCGCAATGAGCAGTTCTTC,CASSYSPGGRNEQFF